This T cell receptor beta chain is from a study of CD8 T cells in ankylosing spondylitis. This clonotype was found a few times. The antigen is not known. Germline CDR1 SEHNR, CDR2 FQNEAQ (reference sequence). There are 15 residues in the CDR3. V was clipped by 4 bases and J by 8 bases; unmatched bases: 10. Construction of TCR beta libraries was performed using quantitative 5'-RACE with molecular barcodes. TCRdb independently ran MiXCR on the 5' RACE reads; one entry per CDR3 protein. The table includes over 200,000 distinct CDR3 sequences, 15% to 20% detected once. Study-wide results and caveats: Disease-linked clones reportedly showed significant enrichment in matched ankylosing spondylitis synovial fluid. Ankylosing spondylitis blood appeared to carry a characteristic TCR beta motif of roughly eight highly homologous variants. Certain motif variants had earlier been reported in reactive arthritis synovial fluid and blood. Disease-linked clones had a CD8+ phenotype and relatively low frequency in peripheral blood.

The TCR was taken from a male donor with ankylosing spondylitis. The chain links TRBV7-9 to TRBJ2-1; 8 nucleotides match TRBD1. Sequencing was performed on blood, either unsorted or a sorted T cell fraction (not recorded which). In nucleotides, the CDR3 is TGTGCCAGCAGCTCGACAGGATCACAGGGGGATGAGCAGTTCTTC. This gives the protein CASSSTGSQGDEQFF.